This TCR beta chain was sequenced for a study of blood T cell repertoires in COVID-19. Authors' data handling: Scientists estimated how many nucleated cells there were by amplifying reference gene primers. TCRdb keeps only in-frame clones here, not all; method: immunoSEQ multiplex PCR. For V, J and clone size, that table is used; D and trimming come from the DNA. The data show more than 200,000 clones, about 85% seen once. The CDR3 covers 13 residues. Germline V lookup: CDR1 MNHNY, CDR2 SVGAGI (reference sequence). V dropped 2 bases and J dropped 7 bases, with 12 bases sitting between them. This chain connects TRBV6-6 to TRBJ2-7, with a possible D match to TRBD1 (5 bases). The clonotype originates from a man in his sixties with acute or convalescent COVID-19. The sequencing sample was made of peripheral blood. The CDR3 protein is CASSYRGMGEQYF. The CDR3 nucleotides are TGTGCCAGCAGTTACAGGGGAATGGGAGAGCAGTACTTC.